What follows are 17 T cell receptor beta chains derived from one specimen sequenced in a study of OX40 agonist ivuxolimab in advanced cancers. Clones were sequenced by immunoSEQ multiplex PCR, and TCRdb holds only the in-frame ones, with some missing. The sample lists fewer than 90,000 clones, over 75% occurring once. The sample here was CD4+ or CD8+ T cells sorted from blood, taken in a trial of the OX40 agonist ivuxolimab. The receptors were sampled from an adult with an advanced solid tumor such as melanoma, head and neck, liver or kidney cancer.

The CDR3 here is CASSLNPGRGNEQFF. CDR3 DNA sequence: TGTGCCAGCAGCCTCAATCCGGGACGAGGGAATGAGCAGTTCTTC. The V call is TRBV9, the J call TRBJ2-1; possibly TRBD1 or TRBD2 for D (5 bases each). Germline loops: CDR1 SGDLS, CDR2 YYNGEE. The CDR3 length is 15 residues. V was trimmed by 4 bases and J by 7 bases, leaving 18 bases between them.

This chain links TRBV11-3 with TRBJ2-5; TRBD2 is a possible D gene (5 bases). V lost 5 bases and J 5 bases, leaving 18 bases between the germline ends. Germline V CDR1 and CDR2: SGHNT, YENEEA. The length of the CDR3 is 15 residues. In DNA, the CDR3 is TGTGCCAGCAGCCCGAGGGTGGGTGGGAAGGAGACCCAGTACTTC. It yields the protein CASSPRVGGKETQYF.

The chain combines TRBV5-1 with TRBJ1-1, with a possible D match to TRBD1 (5 bases). V shed 6 bases and J shed 3 bases, with 18 bases lying between them. Germline-derived CDR1 and CDR2 are SGHRS and YFSETQ. The CDR3 runs to 15 residues. The CDR3 is CASTQEAGRDTEAFF. For the CDR3, the DNA is TGCGCCAGCACTCAGGAGGCGGGACGGGACACTGAAGCTTTCTTT.

This rearrangement joins TRBV7-2 to TRBJ2-5; the match to TRBD2 covers 11 bases. The germline V gene encodes CDR1 SGHTA and CDR2 FQGNSA. J gave up 7 bases and V 3 bases, and 7 bases lay outside the gene matches. The CDR3 is 15 amino acids. The CDR3 is CASSLTSGASGTQYF. As DNA, the CDR3 is TGTGCCAGCAGCTTGACTAGCGGGGCCTCGGGGACCCAGTACTTC.

The chain has TRBV28 and TRBJ2-7; the match to TRBD2 covers 12 bases. Germline V CDR1 and CDR2: MDHEN, SYDVKM. The length of the CDR3 is 18 residues. Germline trimming cut 7 bases from V and 2 bases from J; bases unmatched to any gene: 15. The CDR3 bases are TGTGCCAGCACCAAAACCCCCGGTTCTAGCGGGAGGGCCTACGAGCAGTACTTC. This codes for CASTKTPGSSGRAYEQYF.

The V gene is TRBV6-1, the J gene TRBJ2-4; D possibly uses TRBD1 or TRBD2 (5 bases each). Trimming cost V 6 bases and J 5 bases, with 14 bases left between them. This CDR3 is built from 14 residues. Germline V gene sequence: CDR1 MNHNS, CDR2 SASEGT. The CDR3 nucleotides read TGTGCCAGCAGCCTCGGGACCCGGGAAAACATTCAGTACTTC. As protein: CASSLGTRENIQYF.

The gene calls are TRBV27 and TRBJ1-1; tentatively, D is TRBD1 (5 bases). The CDR3 consists of 13 residues. In germline, CDR1 is MNHEY, CDR2 SMNVEV (reference sequence). The V gene lost 6 bases and the J gene lost 2 bases, with 10 bases spanning the gap. The CDR3 sequence is CASRTEINTEAFF. As DNA, the CDR3 is TGTGCCAGCAGGACAGAGATAAACACTGAAGCTTTCTTT.

The rearrangement uses TRBV6-6 and TRBJ2-7; D unresolved. With 2 bases removed from V and 6 bases from J, the gap between germline ends came to 8 bases. Germline loops: CDR1 MNHNY, CDR2 SVGAGI (reference sequence). This CDR3 region has 12 residues. CDR3 sequence: CASSYPTGEQYF. The CDR3 nucleotides are TGTGCCAGCAGTTACCCTACGGGCGAGCAGTACTTC.

The chain has TRBV4-3 and TRBJ1-3; D uncertain. This CDR3 spans 13 amino acids. The germline CDR1 and CDR2 sequences are LGHNA and YSLEER. The V end lost 4 bases, the J end lost 6 bases, and 10 bases lay between the germline ends. CDR3 DNA sequence: TGCGCCAGCAGCCTGGAAGTGGCAAACACCATATATTTT. Translating it yields CASSLEVANTIYF.

The J gene is TRBJ2-7, the V gene TRBV30; D not certain. The V gene lost 0 bases and the J gene lost 3 bases, with 15 bases spanning the gap. The CDR3 length is 15 residues. In germline, CDR1 is GTSNPN, CDR2 SVGIG (reference sequence). CDR3 sequence reads: CAWSVGSPTSYEQYF. Here the CDR3 DNA reads TGTGCCTGGAGTGTAGGGTCCCCCACGAGCTACGAGCAGTACTTC.

V is TRBV18 and J is TRBJ2-1; D unresolved. The germline CDR1 and CDR2 sequences are KGHSH and LQKENI. Trimming took off 8 bases at V and 2 bases at J, with 13 bases between the two ends. The length of the CDR3 is 14 residues. CDR3 nucleotide sequence: TGTGCCAGCCATCCTTTGGGTACCTACAATGAGCAGTTCTTC. Translation: CASHPLGTYNEQFF. The whole variable domain, filled in from reference TRBV18 and TRBJ2-1, reads NAGVMQNPRHLVRRRGQEARLRCSPMKGHSHVYWYRQLPEEGLKFMVYLQKENIIDESGMPKERFSAEFPKEGPSILRIQQVVRGDSAAYFCASHPLGTYNEQFFGPGTRLTVL.

The rearrangement uses TRBV6-6 and TRBJ2-7; 10 bases are a match to TRBD2. V lost 2 bases to trimming and J lost 2 bases; unmatched junction nucleotides: 0. The V gene's germline CDR1 is MNHNY and CDR2 SVGAGI (reference sequence). The CDR3 has 14 residues. The CDR3 DNA is TGTGCCAGCAGTTACACTAGCGGGACCTACGAGCAGTACTTC. Amino acid sequence: CASSYTSGTYEQYF.

This chain joins TRBV7-2 and TRBJ2-3; tentatively, D is TRBD1 or TRBD2 (5 bases each). The CDR3 extends over 17 amino acids. Per germline, CDR1 SGHTA and CDR2 FQGNSA. V was trimmed by 3 bases and J by 8 bases, leaving 24 bases between them. DNA for the CDR3: TGTGCCAGCAGCTTGCGCCCCCGCCGGGACCCCAGAGCTACGCAGTATTTT. This sequence encodes CASSLRPRRDPRATQYF.

V gene TRBV29-1 combines with J gene TRBJ1-1, with TRBD1 matching over 9 bases. V dropped 7 bases and J dropped 4; count of bases not matched to a gene: 10. This CDR3 is 14 amino acids long. Germline CDR1 reads SQVTM; CDR2 reads ANQGSEA. CDR3 protein: CSAKLQGASTEAFF. The CDR3 region has the DNA TGCAGCGCCAAGCTACAGGGGGCCAGCACTGAAGCTTTCTTT.

The V call is TRBV18, the J call TRBJ1-4, with D hard to call. Germline V gene lookup returns CDR1 KGHSH and CDR2 LQKENI. The CDR3 sequence is 14 residues long. V shed 5 bases and J shed 0 bases, with 7 bases lying between them. The CDR3 DNA sequence: TGTGCCAGCTCATTGGTGGCAACTAATGAAAAACTGTTTTTT. This encodes CASSLVATNEKLFF.

The V call is TRBV5-1, the J call TRBJ2-6; D is uncertain. Trimming removed 4 bases from V and 2 bases from J, with 13 bases in between. The CDR3 totals 16 residues. Germline V CDR1 and CDR2: SGHRS, YFSETQ. For the CDR3, the DNA is TGCGCCAGCAGCGTGCTTCCGGGTACTGGGGCCAACGTCCTGACTTTC. Amino acid sequence: CASSVLPGTGANVLTF.

The rearrangement joins TRBV7-9 to TRBJ2-7; TRBD1 might be the D (5 bases). The CDR3 is 15 amino acids. Trimming shortened V by 5 bases and J by 2 bases, and 16 bases separated the two germline ends. Looked up from germline, CDR1 is SEHNR and CDR2 is FQNEAQ (reference sequence). In DNA, the CDR3 is TGTGCCAGCAGCCAAGAGGAAGGGGCGGCCTACGAGCAGTACTTC. Amino acid sequence: CASSQEEGAAYEQYF.